Below, 19 T cell receptor beta chains from the same sample are listed, as sequenced in a study of cytomegalovirus exposure and HLA in healthy donors. PCR involved 60 Vbeta and 13 Jbeta primers. Sequencing used immunoSEQ multiplex PCR; TCRdb keeps in-frame clones, though not all of them. The sample carries roughly 160,000 clones, almost 75% recorded once. Sequenced: PBMCs. These receptors all stem from a woman aged 18-29 years in good health and CMV-seropositive.

The gene calls are TRBV4-3 and TRBJ2-3, with no clear D. V dropped 3 bases and J dropped 0 bases, with 16 bases sitting between them. The CDR3 is 17 residues long. CDR1 is LGHNA and CDR2 is YSLEER in the germline V gene. Written as DNA, the CDR3 is TGCGCCAGCAGCCAGTCCTCCCTTTGGCCTAGCACAGATACGCAGTATTTT. Amino acids: CASSQSSLWPSTDTQYF.

This clone was observed a handful of times. V gene TRBV19 combines with J gene TRBJ2-5; possibly TRBD2 for D (5 bases). Trimming removed 4 bases from V and 7 bases from J, with 10 bases in between. The CDR3 totals 12 residues. Germline V gene sequence: CDR1 LNHDA, CDR2 SQIVND (reference sequence). The CDR3 region is CASSTGSGTQYF. In DNA form, the CDR3 reads TGTGCCAGTAGTACGGGATCTGGGACCCAGTACTTC.

The chain joins TRBV5-1 to TRBJ1-4; 9 bases agree with TRBD1. Looked up from germline, CDR1 is SGHRS and CDR2 is YFSETQ. The CDR3 runs 15 residues. J lost 8 bases, V lost 0 bases, and 5 bases had no gene match. The CDR3: CASSLAGTGKEKLFF. DNA for the CDR3: TGCGCCAGCAGCTTGGCCGGGACAGGGAAGGAAAAACTGTTTTTT.

V gene TRBV2 combines with J gene TRBJ2-6; TRBD1 might be the D (6 bases). Trimming pared 6 bases from V and 1 base from J, leaving 10 bases between. The CDR3 spans 15 residues. Germline assignment: CDR1 SNHLY and CDR2 FYNNEI. CDR3 region: CASRYDRSGANVLTF. The CDR3 DNA is TGTGCCAGCAGGTACGACAGGTCTGGGGCCAACGTCCTGACTTTC.

The table lists this clone with a count of one. The chain has TRBV2 and TRBJ2-1; no definite D call. V gave up 5 bases and J gave up 10 bases, with 9 bases separating them. Per germline, CDR1 SNHLY and CDR2 FYNNEI. CDR3 size: 11 residues. In nucleotides, the CDR3 is TGTGCCAGCAGTACCTACTTAGAGCAGTTCTTC. Its protein product is CASSTYLEQFF.

This clone was counted between two and nine times. V and J are TRBV13 and TRBJ2-5, with D perhaps matching TRBD2 (5 bases). The CDR3 runs to 12 residues. V was shortened by 5 bases and J by 5 bases, with 9 bases between the two germline ends. Germline-derived CDR1 and CDR2 are PRHDT and FYEKMQ (reference sequence). CDR3 in DNA: TGTGCCAGCAGCGACCGGAGGGAGACCCAGTACTTC. Its protein product is CASSDRRETQYF.

This clone was detected once. The junction does not match germline at one end; this may be a read error. This sequence joins TRBV7-7 and TRBJ1-1; D gene unclear. This CDR3 has 13 amino acids. Germline V gives CDR1 SSHAT, CDR2 FNYEAQ (reference sequence). The CDR3 region is CASSLGENTEAFF. The CDR3 coding sequence is TGTGCTAGCAGCTTAGGCGAGAACACTGAAGCTTTCTTT.

The CDR3 coding sequence is TGTGCCAGCAGCACAGGGAAACAGCCCCAGCATTTT. This gives the protein CASSTGKQPQHF. This rearrangement joins TRBV6-1 to TRBJ1-5, with D possibly matching TRBD1 (6 bases). Trimming stripped 6 bases from V and 7 bases from J, with 10 bases between. Germline CDR1 reads MNHNS; CDR2 reads SASEGT. The CDR3 is made up of 12 amino acids.

About this clone: The conserved closing phenylalanine or tryptophan is absent in this CDR3, likely reflecting a read error. The DNA is left out, because the CDR3 cannot be placed on it with certainty; the CDR3 is given as TCRdb lists it. The chain uses TRBV6-6 and TRBJ1-1; the table's D call of TRBD1 was not tested on the DNA. Counting both end residues, the CDR3 totals 12 amino acids. CDR1 and CDR2 from the germline V gene are MNHNY and SVGAGI (reference sequence). The CDR3 protein is CASSPGQTAPFL.

The chain carries TRBV5-6 and TRBJ2-1; D is possibly TRBD2 (6 bases). From germline, CDR1 is SGHDT and CDR2 YYEEEE. This CDR3 comprises 14 residues. V lost 3 bases to trimming and J lost 8 bases, with 15 bases between them. This CDR3 is CASSSPSEGDEQFF. CDR3 coding DNA: TGTGCCAGCAGCTCGCCATCGGAGGGCGATGAGCAGTTCTTC.

V usage is TRBV4-1 and J usage is TRBJ1-1; D is undetermined. The germline CDR1 and CDR2 sequences are MGHRA and YSYEKL. V was pared by 1 base and J by 4 bases, with 4 bases between. The CDR3 spans 12 residues. CDR3 region: CASSQVGTEAFF. The DNA of the CDR3 is TGCGCCAGCAGCCAAGTCGGCACTGAAGCTTTCTTT.

Concerning this clone itself: Different DNA sequences within this sample yield the same CDR3. The chain joins TRBV7-9 to TRBJ2-5; D is perhaps TRBD1 (5 bases). Germline loops: CDR1 SEHNR, CDR2 FQNEAQ (reference sequence). This CDR3 is built from 15 residues. Between the trimmed V and J ends, which lost 7 bases and 2 bases, there was a span of 17 bases. The DNA for the CDR3 is TGTGCCAGCAATAATGGGGCTAGTGGACAAGAGACCCAGTACTTC. This codes for CASNNGASGQETQYF.

The CDR3 loop reads CASRTNRVGNQPQHF. The CDR3 DNA sequence: TGTGCCAGCAGAACCAACAGGGTAGGGAATCAGCCCCAGCATTTT. The chain is built from TRBV6-5 and TRBJ1-5, with a weak D call TRBD1 (6 bases). The CDR3 covers 15 residues. V lost 6 bases, J lost 4 bases, and 16 bases lay in between. Germline CDR1 reads MNHEY; CDR2 reads SVGAGI.

The chain is built from TRBV2 and TRBJ2-2; TRBD1 aligns across 10 bases. Germline V gene sequence: CDR1 SNHLY, CDR2 FYNNEI. V lost 8 bases to trimming and J lost 5 bases; unmatched junction nucleotides: 5. The CDR3 consists of 14 residues. The CDR3 loop is CASLRTGGTGELFF. DNA of the CDR3: TGTGCCAGCTTGAGGACAGGGGGAACCGGGGAGCTGTTTTTT.

This chain connects TRBV4-2 to TRBJ2-5; 10 positions match TRBD2. Germline-derived CDR1 and CDR2 are LGHNA and YNFKEQ. The trim removed 8 bases at V and 3 bases at J, leaving 3 bases unmatched. The CDR3 contains 13 residues. CDR3 sequence reads: CASGGLAEETQYF. The CDR3 DNA reads as TGTGCCAGCGGAGGACTAGCGGAAGAGACCCAGTACTTC.

Only a few counts were recorded for this clone. The gene calls are TRBV7-9 and TRBJ1-1; D is possibly TRBD1 (5 bases). V lost 9 bases to trimming and J lost 1 base, with 12 bases between them. Germline V gene sequence: CDR1 SEHNR, CDR2 FQNEAQ (reference sequence). The CDR3 contains 13 residues. CDR3 sequence reads: CASTSGKNTEAFF. The CDR3 DNA sequence: TGTGCCAGTACATCAGGGAAGAACACTGAAGCTTTCTTT.

This clone came up a few times. Other nucleotide sequences in the sample specify the same CDR3. The chain has TRBV6-5 and TRBJ1-5, with 11 bases that match TRBD1. Trimming took 4 bases from V and 7 from J; bases not matched to a gene: 6. Germline V gene data show CDR1 as MNHEY and CDR2 as SVGAGI. The CDR3 is made up of 15 amino acids. CDR3 region: CASSSGTGGLQPQHF. The CDR3 DNA reads as TGTGCCAGCAGTTCCGGGACAGGGGGGCTCCAGCCCCAGCATTTT.

The chain is built from TRBV2 and TRBJ1-1; no reliable D call. V dropped 5 bases and J dropped 8 bases, with 6 bases sitting between them. The CDR3 has 10 residues. Germline CDR1 reads SNHLY; CDR2 reads FYNNEI. The CDR3 region is CASSLGEAFF. The CDR3, as DNA: TGTGCCAGCAGTCTAGGCGAAGCTTTCTTT.

V is TRBV6-6 and J is TRBJ1-4, with TRBD1 identical over 7 bases. The V segment lost 10 bases and the J segment 7 bases; nucleotides outside the gene matches: 15. The CDR3 contains 15 residues. Germline CDR1 and CDR2: MNHNY and SVGAGI (reference sequence). This CDR3 reads CAIQPGLTGREKLFF. The CDR3 coding sequence is TGTGCCATCCAACCTGGGTTGACAGGGCGTGAAAAACTGTTTTTT.